Reported below is one T cell receptor (beta chain). The antigen remains unidentified. Deletions cut 6 bases from V and 6 bases from J, with 20 bases between. Germline CDR1 is MNHEY and CDR2 is SVGEGT. The CDR3 spans 16 residues. Profiling relied on immunoSEQ multiplex PCR, and the TCRdb table lists in-frame clones only, not all of them. This sample's table reports 150,000 or so clones. This sample was included in a study of T cell responses to AZD1222 COVID-19 vaccine. Regarding the study as a whole: Reportedly, close to half of spike-specific TCRs are directed against unmutated variant regions. Donors in the cohort were predominantly white British and more often female, and clonal diversity was possibly underestimated. Only six or seven AZD1222 recipients tested seropositive at baseline.

The chain joins TRBV6-2 or TRBV6-3 to TRBJ2-2; no definite D call. Sequenced sample: peripheral blood. This clonotype originated in an adult in good health. The CDR3 DNA follows: TGTGCCAGCAGCATCCCGGGCGGTCTCGAGCCCGGGGAGCTGTTTTTT. It codes for CASSIPGGLEPGELFF.